Listed below are T cell receptor beta chains from one sample, sequenced in a study of OX40 agonist ivuxolimab in advanced cancers. The assay was immunoSEQ multiplex PCR, and TCRdb's table has in-frame clones only and misses some. The sample lists 100,000 or so clones, less than 90% seen once, with roughly 5% in the top ten. The material sequenced was CD4+ or CD8+ T cells sorted from blood, taken in a trial of the OX40 agonist ivuxolimab. Source of these receptors: an adult with an advanced solid tumor such as melanoma, head and neck, liver or kidney cancer. Each CDR3 is given with its conserved first and last residue. The D gene is left open where the match is weak. The listing skips clone size in some rows; elsewhere it reads once, few, many or a size class.

j_call v_call clone_size d_call cdr3_nt cdr3_aa
TRBJ2-5 TRBV6-5 once TRBD2 TGTGCCAGCAGTTACTCCACTAGCGGGAGTACTGAGACCCAGTACTTC CASSYSTSGSTETQYF
TRBJ2-1 TRBV14 . TRBD2 TGTGCCAGCAGCCAAGCCTCATCCCTAGCGGCACTCTACAATGAGCAGTTCTTC CASSQASSLAALYNEQFF
TRBJ1-1 TRBV6-5 . . TGTGCCAGCAGGGAGGGCCCGAACACTGAAGCTTTCTTT CASREGPNTEAFF
TRBJ1-6 TRBV27 . . TGTGCCAGCAGTTTGGATTATAATTCACCCCTCCACTTT CASSLDYNSPLHF
TRBJ2-5 TRBV7-9 . . TGTGCCAGCAGCTTAGCGGCAGGGAGGGAGACCCAGTACTTC CASSLAAGRETQYF
TRBJ1-1 TRBV7-9 . . TGTGCCAGCAGCTTAGCTGGGGGGCTGAACACTGAAGCTTTCTTT CASSLAGGLNTEAFF
TRBJ1-2 TRBV7-9 . TRBD1 TGTGCCAGCAGCTTAGTGGGGACAGAATATGGCTACACCTTC CASSLVGTEYGYTF
TRBJ1-2 TRBV6-6 once TRBD1 TGTGCCAGCAAACCCAGGACAGGGTTCTATGGCTACACCTTC CASKPRTGFYGYTF
TRBJ1-5 TRBV30 . TRBD1 TGTGCCTGGAGTGTACCCTTGGGACAGGTCTCCTATCAGCCCCAGCATTTT CAWSVPLGQVSYQPQHF
TRBJ1-5 TRBV19 . TRBD1 TGTGCCAGTAGTAAGATCCAGGGGGCTGGGAGCAATCAGCCCCAGCATTTT CASSKIQGAGSNQPQHF
TRBJ1-3 TRBV5-1 . . TGCGCCAGCAGCTTGGCCGGTGGCTACTCTGGAAACACCATATATTTT CASSLAGGYSGNTIYF
TRBJ1-4 TRBV19 . TRBD1 TGTGCCAGTAGGGCCGGACGACAGGGGGCTGGGGAAAAACTGTTTTTT CASRAGRQGAGEKLFF
TRBJ2-3 TRBV5-1 . . TGCGCCAGCAGCTCCGTTGGGACTGACGTCGATACGCAGTATTTT CASSSVGTDVDTQYF
TRBJ1-5 TRBV9 . . TGTGCCAGCAGCGTAGGGTCGGTGGATCAGCCCCAGCATTTT CASSVGSVDQPQHF
TRBJ1-1 TRBV11-3 . TRBD1 TGTGCCAGCAGCTTAGGGGGACAGGGAGCGAACACTGAAGCTTTCTTT CASSLGGQGANTEAFF
TRBJ2-2 TRBV27 . . TGTGCCAGCAATGGCGGCCCCCTCCCGGGCACCGGGGAGCTGTTTTTT CASNGGPLPGTGELFF
TRBJ2-4 TRBV5-1 . . TGCGCCAGCAGCCCGACGAAGGATCTAGCCAAAAACATTCAGTACTTC CASSPTKDLAKNIQYF
TRBJ2-5 TRBV27 . . TGTGCCAGCAGTTTATCGGGCAGGGGAGGGGGAGAGACCCAGTACTTC CASSLSGRGGGETQYF
TRBJ2-5 TRBV11-2 . TRBD2 TGTGCCAGCAGCCCAGGACTAGTCGAGACCCAGTACTTC CASSPGLVETQYF
TRBJ2-3 TRBV7-9 . . TGTGCCAGCAGCCGTGGTTATACGCAGTATTTT CASSRGYTQYF